The sequence of this TCR beta chain was determined in a study of control samples from healthy donors and cancer patients. Germline assignment: CDR1 SEHNR and CDR2 FQNEAQ (reference sequence). The V segment lost 5 bases and the J segment 0 bases; nucleotides outside the gene matches: 8. The CDR3 has 16 amino acids. Measured with immunoSEQ multiplex PCR; TCRdb has only the in-frame clones, and not every one. The profile shows 150,000 to 200,000 clones, approximately 94% of them singletons. The sample comprised blood. This clonotype was obtained from a woman in her 40s in good health. The gene calls are TRBV7-9 and TRBJ2-3; 7 bases line up with TRBD1. CDR3 DNA: TGTGCCAGCAGCCCAACCGGGACAGCTAGCACAGATACGCAGTATTTT. This gives the protein CASSPTGTASTDTQYF.